This T cell receptor beta chain derives from a study of T-cell reconstitution after alpha-beta-depleted transplantation in children. General study findings and limits: Several hundred rapidly expanded clones from non-depleted graft cells reportedly supplied alpha-beta T cells about two months post-transplant. From newly produced T cells came most of the T-cell counts and diversity one year after transplant.

Unique molecular identifiers were used in preparing the TCRbeta library. One entry per CDR3 protein results from TCRdb running MiXCR on the PCR reads. The repertoire includes a few hundred thousand distinct CDR3 sequences, 6% to 10% of them detected once, and approximately 9.6% sits in the top ten. This clonotype occurred many times. Its antigen is unidentified. This clonotype was obtained from a female patient aged 2-10 years who had a stem cell transplant for Fanconi anemia, so the T cells may come from the graft donor. Sample: peripheral blood, taken 360 days after TCRalphabeta/CD19-depleted stem cell transplant.

CDR3 region: CSAKSTDWAEAFF. The CDR3 DNA follows: TGCAGTGCCAAATCTACAGATTGGGCTGAAGCTTTCTTT. The chain couples TRBV20-1 to TRBJ1-1; D is ambiguous. Trimming shortened V by 6 bases and J by 6 bases, and 17 bases separated the two germline ends. The germline CDR1 and CDR2 sequences are DFQATT and SNEGSKA (reference sequence). This CDR3 has 13 residues.